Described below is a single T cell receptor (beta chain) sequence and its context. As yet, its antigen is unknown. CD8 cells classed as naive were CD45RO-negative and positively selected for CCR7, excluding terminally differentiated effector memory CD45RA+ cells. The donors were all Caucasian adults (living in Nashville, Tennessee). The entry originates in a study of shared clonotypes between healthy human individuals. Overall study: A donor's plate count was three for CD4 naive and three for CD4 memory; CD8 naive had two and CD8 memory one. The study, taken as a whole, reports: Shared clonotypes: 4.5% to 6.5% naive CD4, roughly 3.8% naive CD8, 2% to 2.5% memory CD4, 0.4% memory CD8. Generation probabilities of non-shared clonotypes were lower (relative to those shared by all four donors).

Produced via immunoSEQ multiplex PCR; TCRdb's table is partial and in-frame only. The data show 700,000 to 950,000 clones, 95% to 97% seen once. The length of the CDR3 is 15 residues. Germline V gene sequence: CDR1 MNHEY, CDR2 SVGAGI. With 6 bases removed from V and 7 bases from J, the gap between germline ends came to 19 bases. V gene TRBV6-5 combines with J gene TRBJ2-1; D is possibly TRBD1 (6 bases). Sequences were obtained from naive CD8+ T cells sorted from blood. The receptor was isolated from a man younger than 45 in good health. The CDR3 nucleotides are TGTGCCAGCAGACAACAGGGCCCCGGCCCGAATGAGCAGTTCTTC. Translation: CASRQQGPGPNEQFF.